This TCR beta chain was profiled in a study of Ad26.COV2.S vaccination and SARS-CoV-2 variants. Study-wide findings and caveats: With respect to non-spike TCR breadth, vaccine and placebo recipients were similar. A substantial breadth of spike-specific CD8+ and CD4+ T cell responses after vaccination has been reported. Analytic work on TCR breadth and depth might have understated the full extent of total T cell responses.

The method was immunoSEQ multiplex PCR; TCRdb's version includes in-frame clones alone and lacks a portion of them. This table holds roughly 380,000 clones, over 75% found once. Trimming cost V 2 bases and J 1 base, with 8 bases left between them. This CDR3 contains 14 residues. Treatment here: roughly 20 received Ad26.COV2.S at low or high dose, single or two shots; a few received placebo; per-sample allocation not given. Samples were taken on day 63 after the first vaccine or placebo injection. About this clone: Its antigen is still unknown.

The rearrangement uses TRBV23-1 and TRBJ2-5, with D maybe TRBD2 (5 bases). TRBV23-1 is given ORF status, its function remaining uncertain. Sequencing was performed on peripheral blood, taken in a trial of Ad26.COV2.S vaccine versus placebo. The TCR originated in a person aged 18 to 65 who received the Ad26.COV2.S COVID-19 vaccine or a placebo. CDR3 protein: CASSQTGIQETQYF. CDR3 in DNA: TGCGCCAGCAGTCAAACGGGGATCCAAGAGACCCAGTACTTC.